The sequence of this T cell receptor beta chain was determined in a study of blood T cell repertoires in COVID-19. Study-level background: Sites across the United States, Italy and Spain contributed samples from acute and convalescent COVID-19. Sources were T cells, B-cell-depleted T cells, or PBMCs; the material itself was cDNA or gDNA.

Measured with immunoSEQ multiplex PCR; TCRdb has only the in-frame clones, and not every one. The profile covers around 150,000 clones, with roughly 82% appearing a single time and 5.5% to 7.5% taken by the ten largest. Patients at the Seattle site were enrolled during active infection and followed longitudinally. The germline V and J ends were trimmed by 3 bases and 5 bases, with 10 bases remaining between them. This CDR3 has 13 amino acids. Input material: peripheral blood. This chain connects TRBV12-3 or TRBV12-4 to TRBJ2-5, with D perhaps matching TRBD1 (6 bases). This clonotype was obtained from a woman in her 40s with COVID-19, enrolled during active disease. This chain's CDR3 is CASSFSQGETQYF. The DNA for the CDR3 is TGTGCCAGCAGTTTCTCCCAGGGGGAGACCCAGTACTTC.